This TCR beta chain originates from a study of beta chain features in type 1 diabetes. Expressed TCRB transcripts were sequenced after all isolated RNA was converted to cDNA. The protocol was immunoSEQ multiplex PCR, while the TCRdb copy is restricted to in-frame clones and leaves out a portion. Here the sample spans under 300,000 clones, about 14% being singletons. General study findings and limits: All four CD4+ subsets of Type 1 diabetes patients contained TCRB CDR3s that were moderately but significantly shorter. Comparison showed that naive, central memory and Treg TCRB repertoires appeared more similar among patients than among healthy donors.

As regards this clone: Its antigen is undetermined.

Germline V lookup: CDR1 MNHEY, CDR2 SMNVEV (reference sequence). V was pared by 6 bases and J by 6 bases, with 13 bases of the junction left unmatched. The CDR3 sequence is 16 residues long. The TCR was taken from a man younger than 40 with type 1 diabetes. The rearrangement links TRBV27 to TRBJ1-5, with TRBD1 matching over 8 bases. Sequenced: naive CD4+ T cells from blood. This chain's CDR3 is CASRQNGQGVRQPQHF. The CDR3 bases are TGTGCCAGCAGACAGAACGGACAGGGCGTGCGTCAGCCCCAGCATTTT.